This record concerns one TCR beta chain sequence. The antigen is not known. TCRdb's table, derived via immunoSEQ multiplex PCR, lists solely in-frame clones and lacks some. The table has some 240,000 clones, 65% to 85% seen once; the top ten hold roughly 0.67%. CDR3 length: 16 amino acids. Per the germline V gene, CDR1 is SGHVS and CDR2 is FNYEAQ. V was pared by 5 bases and J by 4 bases, with 17 bases between. The entry originates in a study of Tregs in tolerant kidney transplant recipients. Findings and caveats of the study: This study did not directly address biological reproducibility.

J is TRBJ2-2 and V is TRBV7-6; D assignment may be TRBD1 or TRBD2 (5 bases each). What was sequenced was CD4+ T cells from blood. The source is a human donor in good health. The CDR3 protein is CASSPVPGARTGELFF. CDR3 in DNA: TGTGCCAGCAGCCCCGTCCCCGGGGCCCGCACCGGGGAGCTGTTTTTT.